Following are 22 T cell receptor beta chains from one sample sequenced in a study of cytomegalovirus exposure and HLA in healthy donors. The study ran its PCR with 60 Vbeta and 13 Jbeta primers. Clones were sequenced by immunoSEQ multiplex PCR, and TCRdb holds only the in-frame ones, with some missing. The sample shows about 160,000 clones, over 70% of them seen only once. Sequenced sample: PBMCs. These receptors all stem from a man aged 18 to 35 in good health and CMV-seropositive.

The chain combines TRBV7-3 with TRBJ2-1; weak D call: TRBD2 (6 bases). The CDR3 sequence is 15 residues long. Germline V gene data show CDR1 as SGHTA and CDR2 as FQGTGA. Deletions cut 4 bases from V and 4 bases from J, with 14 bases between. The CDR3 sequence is CASSSNGGRYNEQFF. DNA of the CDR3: TGTGCCAGCAGCTCAAACGGGGGACGTTACAATGAGCAGTTCTTC.

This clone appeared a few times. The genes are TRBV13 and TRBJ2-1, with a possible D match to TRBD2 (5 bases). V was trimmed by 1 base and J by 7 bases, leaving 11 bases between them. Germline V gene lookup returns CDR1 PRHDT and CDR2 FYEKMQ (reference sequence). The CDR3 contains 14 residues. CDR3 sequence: CASSLEGVGNEQFF. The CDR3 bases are TGTGCCAGCAGCTTAGAGGGAGTGGGTAATGAGCAGTTCTTC. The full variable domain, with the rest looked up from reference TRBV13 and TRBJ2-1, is AAGVIQSPRHLIKEKRETATLKCYPIPRHDTVYWYQQGPGQDPQFLISFYEKMQSDKGSIPDRFSAQQFSDYHSELNMSSLELGDSALYFCASSLEGVGNEQFFGPGTRLTVL.

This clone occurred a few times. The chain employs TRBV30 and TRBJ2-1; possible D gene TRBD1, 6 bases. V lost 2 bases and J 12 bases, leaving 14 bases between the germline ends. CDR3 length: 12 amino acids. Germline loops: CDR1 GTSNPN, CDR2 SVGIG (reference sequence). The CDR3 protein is CAWSIQGRSQFF. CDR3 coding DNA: TGTGCCTGGAGTATACAGGGACGGTCGCAGTTCTTC.

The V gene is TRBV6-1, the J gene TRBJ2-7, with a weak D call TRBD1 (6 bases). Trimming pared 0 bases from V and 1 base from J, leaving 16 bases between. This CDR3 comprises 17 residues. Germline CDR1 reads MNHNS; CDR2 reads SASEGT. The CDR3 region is CASSEAGLQGPSYEQYF. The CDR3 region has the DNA TGTGCCAGCAGTGAAGCGGGGCTACAGGGTCCTTCCTACGAGCAGTACTTC.

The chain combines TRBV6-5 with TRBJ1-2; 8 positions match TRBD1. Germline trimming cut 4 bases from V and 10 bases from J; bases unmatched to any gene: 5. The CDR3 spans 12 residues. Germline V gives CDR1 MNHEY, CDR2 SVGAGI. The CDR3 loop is CASSSGGANYTF. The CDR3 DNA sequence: TGTGCCAGCAGTTCAGGGGGCGCAAACTACACCTTC.

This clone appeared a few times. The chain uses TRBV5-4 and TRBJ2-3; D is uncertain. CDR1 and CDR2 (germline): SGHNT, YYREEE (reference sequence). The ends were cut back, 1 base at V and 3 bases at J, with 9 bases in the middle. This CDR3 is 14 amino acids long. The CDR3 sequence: CASSLTLDTDTQYF. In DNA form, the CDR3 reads TGTGCCAGCAGCTTGACCCTAGATACAGATACGCAGTATTTT.

The CDR3 DNA sequence: TGTGCCAGCAGCCACCTGGGGGCCGGGGAGACCCAGTACTTC. It translates to CASSHLGAGETQYF. The rearrangement joins TRBV7-9 to TRBJ2-5, with D possibly TRBD1 on 6 matching bases. Trimming took 5 bases from V and 5 from J, leaving 15 bases between them. This CDR3 has 14 residues. Germline V gene data show CDR1 as SEHNR and CDR2 as FQNEAQ (reference sequence).

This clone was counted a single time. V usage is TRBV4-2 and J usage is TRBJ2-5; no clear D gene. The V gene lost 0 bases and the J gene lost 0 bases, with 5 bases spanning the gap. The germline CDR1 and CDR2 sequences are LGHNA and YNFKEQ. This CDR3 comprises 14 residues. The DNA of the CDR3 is TGTGCCAGCAGCCAAGAGAACAACCAAGAGACCCAGTACTTC. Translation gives CASSQENNQETQYF.

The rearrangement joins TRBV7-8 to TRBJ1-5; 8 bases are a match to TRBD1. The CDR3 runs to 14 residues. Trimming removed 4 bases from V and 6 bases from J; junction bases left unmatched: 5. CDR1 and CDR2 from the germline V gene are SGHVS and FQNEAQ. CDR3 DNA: TGTGCCAGCAGCTCCTCAGGGGGCGTTCAGCCCCAGCATTTT. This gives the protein CASSSSGGVQPQHF.

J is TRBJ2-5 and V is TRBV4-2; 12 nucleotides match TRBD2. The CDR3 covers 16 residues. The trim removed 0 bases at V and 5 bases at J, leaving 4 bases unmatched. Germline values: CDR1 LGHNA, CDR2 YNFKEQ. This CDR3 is CASSQDLAGGLETQYF. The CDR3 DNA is TGTGCCAGCAGCCAAGATCTAGCGGGGGGGTTGGAGACCCAGTACTTC.

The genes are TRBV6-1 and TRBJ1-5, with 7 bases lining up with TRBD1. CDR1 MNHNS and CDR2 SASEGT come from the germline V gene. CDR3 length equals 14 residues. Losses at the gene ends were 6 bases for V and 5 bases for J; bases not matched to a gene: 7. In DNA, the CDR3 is TGTGCCAGCAGAAGGGGGCAAGGGGATCAGCCCCAGCATTTT. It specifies CASRRGQGDQPQHF.

The CDR3 nucleotides are TGTGCCAGCTCACCCAAGGGGGCTAGCACAGATACGCAGTATTTT. Protein product: CASSPKGASTDTQYF. The chain joins TRBV18 to TRBJ2-3, with 7 nucleotides matching TRBD1. The CDR3 loop spans 15 amino acids. With V trimmed by 3 bases and J by 0 bases, 3 bases remained unmatched. Germline V gene sequence: CDR1 KGHSH, CDR2 LQKENI.

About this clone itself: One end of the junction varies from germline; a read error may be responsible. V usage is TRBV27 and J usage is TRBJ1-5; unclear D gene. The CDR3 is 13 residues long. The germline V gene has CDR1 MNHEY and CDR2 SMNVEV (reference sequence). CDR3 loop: CAGSLNRHQPQHF. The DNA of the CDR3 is TGTGCCGGCAGTTTGAACAGACATCAGCCCCAGCATTTT.

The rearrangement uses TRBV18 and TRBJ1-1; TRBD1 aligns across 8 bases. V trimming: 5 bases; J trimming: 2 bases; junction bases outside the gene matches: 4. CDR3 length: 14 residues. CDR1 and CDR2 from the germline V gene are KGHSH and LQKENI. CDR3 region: CASSSTGANTEAFF. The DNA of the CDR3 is TGTGCCAGCTCATCGACAGGGGCCAACACTGAAGCTTTCTTT. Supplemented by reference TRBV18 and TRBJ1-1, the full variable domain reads NAGVMQNPRHLVRRRGQEARLRCSPMKGHSHVYWYRQLPEEGLKFMVYLQKENIIDESGMPKERFSAEFPKEGPSILRIQQVVRGDSAAYFCASSSTGANTEAFFGQGTRLTVV.

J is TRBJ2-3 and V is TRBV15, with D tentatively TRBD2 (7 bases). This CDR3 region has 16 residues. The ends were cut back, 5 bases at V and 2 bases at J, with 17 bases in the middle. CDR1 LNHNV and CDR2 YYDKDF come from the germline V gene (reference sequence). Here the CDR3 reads CATSERAGALTDTQYF. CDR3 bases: TGTGCCACCAGCGAGCGGGCGGGGGCCCTCACAGATACGCAGTATTTT.

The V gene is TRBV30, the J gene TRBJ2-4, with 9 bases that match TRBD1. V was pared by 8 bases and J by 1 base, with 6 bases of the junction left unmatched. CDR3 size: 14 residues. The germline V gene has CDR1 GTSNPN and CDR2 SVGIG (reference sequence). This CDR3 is CAVTGTGAKNIQYF. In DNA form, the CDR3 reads TGTGCCGTCACCGGGACAGGGGCCAAAAACATTCAGTACTTC.

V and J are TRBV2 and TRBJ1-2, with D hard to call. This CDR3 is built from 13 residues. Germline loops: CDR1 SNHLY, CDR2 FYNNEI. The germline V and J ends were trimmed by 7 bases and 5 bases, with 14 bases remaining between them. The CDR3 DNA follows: TGTGCCAGCACTGACCTAAACTCATATGGCTACACCTTC. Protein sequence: CASTDLNSYGYTF.

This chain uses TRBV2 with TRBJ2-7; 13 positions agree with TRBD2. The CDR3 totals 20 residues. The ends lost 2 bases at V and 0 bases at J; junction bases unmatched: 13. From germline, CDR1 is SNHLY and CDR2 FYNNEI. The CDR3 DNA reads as TGTGCCAGCAGTGAATTTGGTAGGACTAGCGGGAGTTTAGGCTCCTACGAGCAGTACTTC. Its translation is CASSEFGRTSGSLGSYEQYF.

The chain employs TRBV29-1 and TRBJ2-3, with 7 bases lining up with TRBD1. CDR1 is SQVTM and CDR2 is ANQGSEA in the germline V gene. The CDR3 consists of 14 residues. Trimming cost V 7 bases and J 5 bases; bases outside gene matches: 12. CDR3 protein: CSAGFTGVGDTQYF. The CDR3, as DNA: TGCAGCGCCGGATTCACAGGGGTGGGAGATACGCAGTATTTT.

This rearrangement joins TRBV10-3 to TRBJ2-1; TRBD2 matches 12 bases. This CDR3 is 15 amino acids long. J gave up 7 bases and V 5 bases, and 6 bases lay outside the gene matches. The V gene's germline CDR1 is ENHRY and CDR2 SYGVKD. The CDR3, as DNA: TGTGCCATCAGTCCACTAGCGGGAGGTCTAAATGAGCAGTTCTTC. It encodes CAISPLAGGLNEQFF.

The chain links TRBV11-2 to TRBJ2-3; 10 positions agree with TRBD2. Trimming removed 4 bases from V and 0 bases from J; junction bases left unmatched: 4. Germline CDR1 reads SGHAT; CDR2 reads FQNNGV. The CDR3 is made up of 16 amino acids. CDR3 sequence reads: CASSSWTSGSTDTQYF. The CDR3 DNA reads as TGTGCCAGCAGCTCTTGGACTAGCGGAAGCACAGATACGCAGTATTTT. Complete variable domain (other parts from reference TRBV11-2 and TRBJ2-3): EAGVAQSPRYKIIEKRQSVAFWCNPISGHATLYWYQQILGQGPKLLIQFQNNGVVDDSQLPKDRFSAERLKGVDSTLKIQPAKLEDSAVYLCASSSWTSGSTDTQYFGPGTRLTVL.

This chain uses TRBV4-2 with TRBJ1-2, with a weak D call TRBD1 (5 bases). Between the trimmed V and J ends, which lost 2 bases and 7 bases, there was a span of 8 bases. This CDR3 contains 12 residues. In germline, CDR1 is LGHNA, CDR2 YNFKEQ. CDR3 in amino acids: CASSQWGVGYTF. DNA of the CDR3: TGTGCCAGCAGCCAATGGGGGGTTGGCTACACCTTC.